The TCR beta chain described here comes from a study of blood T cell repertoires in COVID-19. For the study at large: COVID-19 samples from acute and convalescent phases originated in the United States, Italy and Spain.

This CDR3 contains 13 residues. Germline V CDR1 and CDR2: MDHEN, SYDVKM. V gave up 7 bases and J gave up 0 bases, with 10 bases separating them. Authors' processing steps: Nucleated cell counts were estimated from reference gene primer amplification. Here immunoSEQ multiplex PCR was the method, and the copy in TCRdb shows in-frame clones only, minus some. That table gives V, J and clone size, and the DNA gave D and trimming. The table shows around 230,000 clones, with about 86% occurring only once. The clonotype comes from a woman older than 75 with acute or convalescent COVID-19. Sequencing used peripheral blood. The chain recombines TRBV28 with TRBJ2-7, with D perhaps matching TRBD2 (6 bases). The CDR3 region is CASNRGGSYEQYF. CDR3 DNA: TGTGCCAGCAACCGGGGAGGCTCCTACGAGCAGTACTTC.